These 5 T cell receptor beta chains were all obtained from the same sample, sequenced in a study of blood T cell repertoires in COVID-19. Sequenced by immunoSEQ multiplex PCR; TCRdb stores in-frame clones only, minus some. The sample has fewer than 85,000 clones; over 80% are singletons. The sample taken for sequencing was peripheral blood. These receptors all come from a man aged 45-60 years with active COVID-19.

The gene calls are TRBV6-2 or TRBV6-3 and TRBJ2-3; 8 positions match TRBD2. Germline V gene data show CDR1 as MNHEY and CDR2 as SVGEGT. This CDR3 comprises 15 residues. V dropped 6 bases and J dropped 4; count of bases not matched to a gene: 9. The CDR3 reads CASSRRGGGSDTQYF. CDR3 nucleotide sequence: TGTGCCAGCAGCCGACGGGGGGGCGGGTCAGATACGCAGTATTTT.

The table lists this clone with a count of one. The chain couples TRBV29-1 to TRBJ2-1; 10 bases are a match to TRBD1. The CDR3 sequence is 13 residues long. Looked up from germline, CDR1 is SQVTM and CDR2 is ANQGSEA. Trimming at V came to 5 bases and at J to 8 bases, leaving 6 bases not matched to a gene. The CDR3 DNA sequence: TGCAGCGTTCGGGACAGGGGAGTTCATGAGCAGTTCTTC. This codes for CSVRDRGVHEQFF.

This clone is a singleton in its sample. One end of the junction does not line up with germline, which may come from a read error. The chain employs TRBV12-3 or TRBV12-4 and TRBJ2-7; TRBD1 matches 10 bases. CDR3 length equals 11 residues. The CDR3 sequence is CASSMGTGANF. The DNA of the CDR3 is TGTGCCAGCAGTATGGGGACAGGGGCGAACTTC.

The V gene is TRBV28, the J gene TRBJ2-1, with 9 bases lining up with TRBD1. Losses at the gene ends were 5 bases for V and 16 bases for J; bases not matched to a gene: 9. The CDR3 is made up of 12 amino acids. Germline CDR1 reads MDHEN; CDR2 reads SYDVKM. Here the CDR3 reads CASSAPQGAGFF. As DNA, the CDR3 is TGTGCCAGCAGTGCTCCACAGGGGGCGGGATTCTTC.

The gene calls are TRBV19 and TRBJ1-4; 8 nucleotides line up with TRBD1. Germline V CDR1 and CDR2: LNHDA, SQIVND (reference sequence). Trimming took 6 bases from V and 7 from J; bases not matched to a gene: 7. The CDR3 spans 14 residues. CDR3 DNA sequence: TGTGCCAGTAGGACAGGGGATTGGGGTGAAAAACTGTTTTTT. Translated, it gives CASRTGDWGEKLFF.